What follows are 13 T cell receptor beta chains derived from one specimen sequenced in a study of T cell responses to AZD1222 COVID-19 vaccine. Profiled with immunoSEQ multiplex PCR; TCRdb holds only in-frame clones, not every one. The data hold approximately 150,000 clones, with around 85% observed a single time. This specimen was peripheral blood, taken 28 days after the second AZD1222 dose. These receptors were taken from an adult who received the AZD1222 COVID-19 vaccine.

This chain uses TRBV5-1 with TRBJ1-2; TRBD1 matches 9 bases. Trimming removed 4 bases from V and 7 bases from J; junction bases left unmatched: 2. Germline loops: CDR1 SGHRS, CDR2 YFSETQ. CDR3 length equals 12 residues. CDR3 nucleotides: TGCGCCAGCAGCCCGGACAGGGGTGGCTACACCTTC. Translating gives CASSPDRGGYTF.

This chain uses TRBV5-5 with TRBJ2-7; 8 bases map to TRBD1. Germline CDR1 SGHKS, CDR2 YYEKEE (reference sequence). CDR3 size: 16 residues. V gave up 1 base and J gave up 2 bases; unmatched junction bases: 8. The DNA of the CDR3 is TGTGCCAGCAGCTTGCCCGCCGGGACAGGCGCCTACGAGCAGTACTTC. This sequence encodes CASSLPAGTGAYEQYF.

The table lists this clone with a few counts. V and J are TRBV6-2 or TRBV6-3 and TRBJ1-3, with D tentatively TRBD1 (5 bases). This CDR3 has 15 amino acids. V was clipped by 5 bases and J by 0 bases, with 11 bases between them. Germline V CDR1 and CDR2: MNHEY, SVGEGT. CDR3 loop: CASSQRQRSGNTIYF. CDR3 DNA: TGTGCCAGCAGTCAAAGACAGCGCTCTGGAAACACCATATATTTT.

This chain uses TRBV4-2 with TRBJ1-1, with 7 nucleotides matching TRBD1. CDR1 is LGHNA, CDR2 YNFKEQ, per germline. The J segment lost 0 bases and the V segment lost 1 base, leaving 8 bases of the junction unmatched. The CDR3 covers 17 residues. In DNA, the CDR3 is TGTGCCAGCAGCCAAGCTCCCGGGACAGCTATGAACACTGAAGCTTTCTTT. This codes for CASSQAPGTAMNTEAFF.

As to this clone: At the DNA level, this CDR3 is encoded by other sequences in the same sample as well. The chain is built from TRBV4-1 and TRBJ1-1; D is unclear. The CDR3 length is 15 residues. V was clipped by 0 bases and J by 2 bases, with 10 bases between them. Germline V gene lookup returns CDR1 MGHRA and CDR2 YSYEKL. The CDR3 DNA follows: TGCGCCAGCAGCCAAGATGGCCGGGGAAACACTGAAGCTTTCTTT. Translating gives CASSQDGRGNTEAFF.

This clone was observed once. The rearrangement links TRBV9 to TRBJ2-5; D remains ambiguous. CDR3 length: 16 residues. Germline CDR1 and CDR2: SGDLS and YYNGEE. Trimming took 0 bases from V and 1 from J, leaving 13 bases between them. This chain's CDR3 is CASSVAPQAAQETQYF. The DNA for the CDR3 is TGTGCCAGCAGCGTAGCTCCCCAGGCGGCCCAAGAGACCCAGTACTTC.

The chain couples TRBV5-1 to TRBJ2-7, with D perhaps being TRBD1 or TRBD2 (5 bases each). Per germline, CDR1 SGHRS and CDR2 YFSETQ. V was cut by 0 bases and J by 5 bases, with 12 bases left in between. This CDR3 comprises 14 residues. CDR3 amino acids: CASSLGGVRHEQYF. For the CDR3, the DNA is TGCGCCAGCAGCTTGGGAGGGGTGCGTCACGAGCAGTACTTC.

V usage is TRBV6-2 or TRBV6-3 and J usage is TRBJ2-2; 12 bases are shared with TRBD2. Germline trimming cut 6 bases from V and 0 bases from J; bases unmatched to any gene: 2. This CDR3 spans 16 amino acids. Germline CDR1 MNHEY, CDR2 SVGEGT. The CDR3 DNA reads as TGTGCCAGCAGCCGGACTAGCGGGGCGAACACCGGGGAGCTGTTTTTT. Its protein product is CASSRTSGANTGELFF.

The chain employs TRBV14 and TRBJ2-5, with a possible D match to TRBD2 (5 bases). CDR3 length: 13 residues. The V end lost 1 base, the J end lost 14 bases, and 17 bases lay between the germline ends. The germline CDR1 and CDR2 sequences are SGHDN and FVKESK. In DNA form, the CDR3 reads TGTGCCAGCAGCCAAGGGACTTGGACCGATTTATACTTC. This sequence encodes CASSQGTWTDLYF.

This clone was seen just once. The rearrangement joins TRBV27 to TRBJ2-3, with D unresolved. V was cut by 6 bases and J by 2 bases, with 15 bases left in between. There are 15 residues in the CDR3. The germline V gene encodes CDR1 MNHEY and CDR2 SMNVEV (reference sequence). The CDR3 reads CASSRVLTHTDTQYF. The CDR3 region has the DNA TGTGCCAGCAGCCGAGTTCTGACACACACAGATACGCAGTATTTT.

The CDR3 is CASSLDPGGLETQYF. The CDR3 DNA is TGTGCCAGCAGCTTAGATCCGGGGGGTCTAGAGACCCAGTACTTC. The rearrangement links TRBV7-6 to TRBJ2-5; TRBD2 agrees at 7 bases. Germline V CDR1 and CDR2: SGHVS, FNYEAQ. V was pared by 1 base and J by 4 bases, with 6 bases of the junction left unmatched. The CDR3 length is 15 residues.

This clone was counted a single time. The chain employs TRBV6-5 and TRBJ2-1, with a weak D call TRBD2 (5 bases). Germline CDR1 reads MNHEY; CDR2 reads SVGAGI. The CDR3 has 15 residues. Trimming shortened V by 6 bases and J by 8 bases, and 20 bases separated the two germline ends. The CDR3, as DNA: TGTGCCAGCAGGAGGGTTTCAGGCCGTCTCGATGAGCAGTTCTTC. Translated: CASRRVSGRLDEQFF.

The chain joins TRBV6-5 to TRBJ1-2; TRBD1 matches at 12 bases. With 6 bases clipped from V and 6 bases from J, the junction kept 5 bases outside the gene matches. Germline CDR1 is MNHEY and CDR2 is SVGAGI. This CDR3 comprises 14 residues. The CDR3 nucleotides read TGTGCCAGCAGCCCCGGGACAGGGGGCAATGGCTACACCTTC. Translation gives CASSPGTGGNGYTF.